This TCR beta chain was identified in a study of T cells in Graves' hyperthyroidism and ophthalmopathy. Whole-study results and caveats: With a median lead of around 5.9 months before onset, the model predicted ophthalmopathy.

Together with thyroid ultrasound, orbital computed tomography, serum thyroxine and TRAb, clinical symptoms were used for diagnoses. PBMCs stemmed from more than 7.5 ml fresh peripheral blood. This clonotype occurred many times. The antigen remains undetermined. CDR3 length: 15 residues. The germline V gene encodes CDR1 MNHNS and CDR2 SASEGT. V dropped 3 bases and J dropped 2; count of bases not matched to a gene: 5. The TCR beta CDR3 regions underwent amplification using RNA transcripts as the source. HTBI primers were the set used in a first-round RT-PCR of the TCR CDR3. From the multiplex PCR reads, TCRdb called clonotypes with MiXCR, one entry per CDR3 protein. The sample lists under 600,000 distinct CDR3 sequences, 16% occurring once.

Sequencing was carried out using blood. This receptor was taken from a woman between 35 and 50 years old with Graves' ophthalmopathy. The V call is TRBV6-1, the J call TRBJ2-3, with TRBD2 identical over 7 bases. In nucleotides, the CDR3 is TGTGCCAGCAGTGATGGGGGGGGGTCCACAGATACGCAGTATTTT. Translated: CASSDGGGSTDTQYF.